One and the same sample provided the 13 T cell receptor beta chains below, sequenced in a study of control samples from healthy donors and cancer patients. Sequenced by immunoSEQ multiplex PCR; TCRdb stores in-frame clones only, minus some. The data show around 92,000 clones, more than 75% seen once. The specimen sequenced was blood. These receptors all stem from a man in his 60s in good health.

The chain employs TRBV18 and TRBJ2-5; TRBD2 might be the D (6 bases). The CDR3 sequence is 15 residues long. V lost 1 base and J lost 1, with 10 bases in between. Germline lookup yields CDR1 KGHSH and CDR2 LQKENI. CDR3 region: CASSPRRDSQETQYF. The CDR3 nucleotides read TGTGCCAGCTCACCACGGAGGGATTCCCAAGAGACCCAGTACTTC.

This chain links TRBV30 with TRBJ2-5, with a tentative D call TRBD1 (6 bases). Per germline, CDR1 GTSNPN and CDR2 SVGIG (reference sequence). This CDR3 is 13 amino acids long. V gave up 4 bases and J gave up 5 bases, with 14 bases separating them. Written as DNA, the CDR3 is TGTGCCTGGAAAGTGGGGGCCGGGGAGACCCAGTACTTC. It translates to CAWKVGAGETQYF.

This clone was seen many times. The genes are TRBV7-8 and TRBJ1-3; no reliable D call. Germline V gene sequence: CDR1 SGHVS, CDR2 FQNEAQ. The germline V and J ends were trimmed by 2 bases and 4 bases, with 9 bases remaining between them. This CDR3 has 14 residues. DNA for the CDR3: TGTGCCAGCAGCTTAAGGGATACGGGAAACACCATATATTTT. It yields the protein CASSLRDTGNTIYF.

This clone was detected a few times. CDR3 protein: CASSTGLGRGEQYF. CDR3 in DNA: TGTGCCAGCAGCACGGGACTAGGACGAGGCGAGCAGTACTTC. V is TRBV7-9 and J is TRBJ2-7, with 8 bases lining up with TRBD2. CDR1 and CDR2 from the germline V gene are SEHNR and FQNEAQ (reference sequence). V gave up 5 bases and J gave up 6 bases; unmatched junction bases: 9. The CDR3 consists of 14 residues. The complete variable domain, with remaining parts taken from reference TRBV7-9 and TRBJ2-7, reads DTGVSQNPRHKITKRGQNVTFRCDPISEHNRLYWYRQTLGQGPEFLTYFQNEAQLEKSRLLSDRFSAERPKGSFSTLEIQRTEQGDSAMYLCASSTGLGRGEQYFGPGTRLTVT.

This chain uses TRBV6-5 with TRBJ2-3; tentatively, D is TRBD2 (5 bases). Per the germline V gene, CDR1 is MNHEY and CDR2 is SVGAGI. V was shortened by 6 bases and J by 2 bases, with 15 bases between the two germline ends. This CDR3 has 15 residues. The CDR3 bases are TGTGCCAGCAGCCTCGGGATCCCCCCCACAGATACGCAGTATTTT. This codes for CASSLGIPPTDTQYF.

In its sample, this clone was seen once. The chain uses TRBV25-1 and TRBJ2-1; 9 positions agree with TRBD1. Trimming at V came to 5 bases and at J to 8 bases, leaving 7 bases not matched to a gene. The CDR3 spans 14 residues. Per the germline V gene, CDR1 is MGHDK and CDR2 is SYGVNS. The CDR3 spells CASSWGQGPDEQFF. Here the CDR3 DNA reads TGTGCCAGCAGTTGGGGACAGGGTCCCGATGAGCAGTTCTTC.

In regard to this clone: One end of the junction does not line up with germline, which may come from a read error. This chain links TRBV2 with TRBJ2-3, with D tentatively TRBD1 (7 bases). Germline V CDR1 and CDR2: SNHLY, FYNNEI. CDR3 size: 13 residues. The CDR3 reads CASSASKLPSGGF. In DNA, the CDR3 is TGTGCCAGCAGTGCGAGTAAACTCCCTTCAGGGGGGTTT.

In this sample, this clone turned up once. The V and J genes are TRBV30 and TRBJ2-5; D is perhaps TRBD2 (6 bases). Trimming stripped 2 bases from V and 2 bases from J, with 15 bases between. CDR3 length: 15 residues. CDR1 and CDR2 from the germline V gene are GTSNPN and SVGIG (reference sequence). CDR3 amino acids: CAWSLEGWKQETQYF. The CDR3 nucleotides are TGTGCCTGGAGTTTGGAGGGGTGGAAACAAGAGACCCAGTACTTC.

This sequence joins TRBV28 and TRBJ2-7; 10 bases align to TRBD2. The CDR3 consists of 15 residues. Germline CDR1 reads MDHEN; CDR2 reads SYDVKM. V shed 5 bases and J 4 bases; nucleotides not matched to a gene: 8. CDR3 sequence: CASSPRTSGNYEQYF. The CDR3, as DNA: TGTGCCAGCAGTCCCCGAACTAGCGGGAATTACGAGCAGTACTTC.

This chain links TRBV9 with TRBJ1-6; maybe TRBD1 (6 bases). CDR3 size: 17 residues. Per the germline V gene, CDR1 is SGDLS and CDR2 is YYNGEE. V dropped 3 bases and J dropped 7 bases, with 20 bases sitting between them. For the CDR3, the DNA is TGTGCCAGCAGCGAGGGGGGGAGAGGGATAAGAAATTCACCCCTCCACTTT. It encodes CASSEGGRGIRNSPLHF.

This clone came up once. The chain couples TRBV7-9 to TRBJ2-5; 7 bases fit TRBD1. This CDR3 is built from 14 residues. The germline gives CDR1 SEHNR, CDR2 FQNEAQ (reference sequence). V gave up 1 base and J gave up 5 bases; unmatched junction bases: 4. CDR3 in amino acids: CASSLEDREETQYF. The CDR3 DNA reads as TGTGCCAGCAGCTTAGAAGACAGGGAGGAGACCCAGTACTTC.

As for this clone: One junction end does not reproduce the germline sequence, and a read error may be involved. The gene calls are TRBV7-9 and TRBJ2-7; D is tentatively TRBD1 or TRBD2 (5 bases each). Germline CDR1 and CDR2: SEHNR and FQNEAQ (reference sequence). The CDR3 has 12 residues. The CDR3: CASSLGLGGWDF. The CDR3 DNA reads TGTGCCAGCAGCTTAGGCCTTGGGGGATGGGACTTC. Full variable domain (remainder filled in from reference TRBV7-9 and TRBJ2-7): DTGVSQNPRHKITKRGQNVTFRCDPISEHNRLYWYRQTLGQGPEFLTYFQNEAQLEKSRLLSDRFSAERPKGSFSTLEIQRTEQGDSAMYLCASSLGLGGWDFGPGTRLTVT.

This clone was found a few times. The gene calls are TRBV19 and TRBJ1-2, with a weak D call TRBD1 (5 bases). The germline gives CDR1 LNHDA, CDR2 SQIVND (reference sequence). The CDR3 loop spans 14 amino acids. Trimming pared 5 bases from V and 10 bases from J, leaving 20 bases between. In DNA form, the CDR3 reads TGTGCCAGTAGTCCTACCGGGACCCGATTCTCCTACACCTTC. It is translated as CASSPTGTRFSYTF.